The 23 T cell receptor beta chains in this list originate from one sample, sequenced in a study of human T cells and chemical hapten exposure. TCRdb recomputed calls from the RACE reads with MiXCR, one row per CDR3 protein. The sample yields around 180,000 distinct CDR3 sequences, around 30% seen once. Stated time point: pre-sensitization, week 0. The treatment was: therapeutic diphenylcyclopropenone sensitization with weekly scalp DPC. Sequences were derived from whole blood, sampled in connection with sensitization to the hapten diphenylcyclopropenone (DPC). The receptors stem from a woman aged 25 to 45 with alopecia areata. Some clones in this sample may be carry-over from other donors' samples.

The chain joins TRBV20-1 to TRBJ2-3; D possibly corresponds to TRBD1 (6 bases). The CDR3 is made up of 15 amino acids. The V end was cut by 4 bases, the J end by 1 base, with 15 bases between. CDR1 is DFQATT, CDR2 SNEGSKA, per germline (reference sequence). In DNA form, the CDR3 reads TGCAGTGCTACCTACGGGGCAGGGGGCACAGATACGCAGTATTTT. It yields the protein CSATYGAGGTDTQYF.

This clonotype has just a few counts. The chain combines TRBV7-8 with TRBJ2-1; TRBD1 or TRBD2 may be the D gene (5 bases each). The ends were cut back, 1 base at V and 3 bases at J, with 16 bases in the middle. Germline V lookup: CDR1 SGHVS, CDR2 FQNEAQ. This CDR3 is 17 amino acids long. The CDR3 DNA sequence: TGTGCCAGCAGCTTAGAGGGGTGGAGGAGTTTCTACAATGAGCAGTTCTTC. This codes for CASSLEGWRSFYNEQFF. Using reference TRBV7-8 and TRBJ2-1 for the parts outside the CDR3, the full variable domain is GAGVSQSPRYKVAKRGQDVALRCDPISGHVSLFWYQQALGQGPEFLTYFQNEAQLDKSGLPSDRFFAERPEGSVSTLKIQRTQQEDSAVYLCASSLEGWRSFYNEQFFGPGTRLTVL.

The rearrangement links TRBV5-1 to TRBJ2-3; D is possibly TRBD1 or TRBD2 (5 bases each). V dropped 3 bases and J dropped 2 bases, with 10 bases sitting between them. This CDR3 has 14 amino acids. CDR1 SGHRS and CDR2 YFSETQ come from the germline V gene. The CDR3 region is CASSWDGYTDTQYF. The CDR3 DNA reads as TGCGCCAGCAGCTGGGACGGATACACAGATACGCAGTATTTT. The full variable domain, completed using reference TRBV5-1 and TRBJ2-3, is KAGVTQTPRYLIKTRGQQVTLSCSPISGHRSVSWYQQTPGQGLQFLFEYFSETQRNKGNFPGRFSGRQFSNSRSEMNVSTLELGDSALYLCASSWDGYTDTQYFGPGTRLTVL.

The V gene is TRBV28, the J gene TRBJ2-3, with TRBD2 as a possible D gene (5 bases). CDR3 length equals 16 residues. The V gene lost 3 bases and the J gene lost 0 bases, with 13 bases spanning the gap. Germline values: CDR1 MDHEN, CDR2 SYDVKM. For the CDR3, the DNA is TGTGCCAGCAGTTTGGGAGACGGCGGGAGCACAGATACGCAGTATTTT. The encoded protein is CASSLGDGGSTDTQYF.

This clonotype was counted a few times. The chain employs TRBV2 and TRBJ1-2, with D uncertain. The V end was cut by 2 bases, the J end by 5 bases, with 18 bases between. Germline CDR1 reads SNHLY; CDR2 reads FYNNEI. The CDR3 sequence is 16 residues long. This CDR3 is CASSEIPLRVEYGYTF. CDR3 nucleotide sequence: TGTGCCAGCAGTGAAATCCCGCTGAGGGTAGAGTATGGCTACACCTTC.

CDR3 residues: CASRALAGGPDEQFF. As DNA, the CDR3 is TGTGCCAGCAGGGCACTAGCGGGAGGGCCCGATGAGCAGTTCTTC. This chain joins TRBV6-2 or TRBV6-3 and TRBJ2-1; 13 nucleotides agree with TRBD2. Germline values: CDR1 MNHEY, CDR2 SVGEGT. J gave up 8 bases and V 6 bases, and 7 bases lay outside the gene matches. This CDR3 has 15 amino acids.

The chain links TRBV20-1 to TRBJ2-3, with 11 bases lining up with TRBD2. V was clipped by 4 bases and J by 4 bases; unmatched bases: 7. The germline V gene has CDR1 DFQATT and CDR2 SNEGSKA (reference sequence). The CDR3 consists of 15 residues. The CDR3 nucleotides are TGCAGTGCTACCCCACTAGCGGGAGCCTCAGATACGCAGTATTTT. Amino acid sequence: CSATPLAGASDTQYF.

This rearrangement joins TRBV9 to TRBJ1-3; D remains ambiguous. CDR3 length: 15 amino acids. Germline CDR1 and CDR2: SGDLS and YYNGEE. V was pared by 4 bases and J by 6 bases, with 17 bases between. The CDR3 reads CASSLSGVLENTIYF. The CDR3 coding sequence is TGTGCCAGCAGCCTAAGCGGGGTTCTGGAAAACACCATATATTTT.

V usage is TRBV28 and J usage is TRBJ1-5; 7 bases align to TRBD1. Germline CDR1 and CDR2: MDHEN and SYDVKM. Germline trimming cut 2 bases from V and 3 bases from J; bases unmatched to any gene: 7. There are 16 residues in the CDR3. CDR3 protein: CASSLRPGTANQPQHF. CDR3 DNA sequence: TGTGCCAGCAGTTTACGCCCAGGGACAGCCAATCAGCCCCAGCATTTT.

There are a few counts of this clonotype. This CDR3 reads CATSRPGRNEKLFF. DNA for the CDR3: TGTGCCACCAGCAGACCAGGGCGTAATGAAAAACTGTTTTTT. The J gene is TRBJ1-4, the V gene TRBV15; the D gene is possibly TRBD1 (5 bases). V was shortened by 2 bases and J by 4 bases, with 8 bases between the two germline ends. Germline V gives CDR1 LNHNV, CDR2 YYDKDF (reference sequence). The CDR3 is 14 residues long.

This chain uses TRBV5-1 with TRBJ2-3, with 8 bases lining up with TRBD2. The length of the CDR3 is 18 residues. Unmatched junction bases numbered 11, after V lost 0 bases and J lost 2 bases. Germline V lookup: CDR1 SGHRS, CDR2 YFSETQ. For the CDR3, the DNA is TGCGCCAGCAGCTTGGGGCTAGCGGGTAGATCAGACACAGATACGCAGTATTTT. The encoded protein is CASSLGLAGRSDTDTQYF.

The chain's CDR3 is CASSESRDNSPLHF. The CDR3 region has the DNA TGTGCCAGCAGTGAAAGCAGGGATAATTCACCCCTCCACTTT. The chain carries TRBV28 and TRBJ1-6; D might be TRBD1 (5 bases). This CDR3 region has 14 residues. Looked up from germline, CDR1 is MDHEN and CDR2 is SYDVKM. The V and J ends lost 5 bases and 5 bases respectively, with 10 bases between them.

In this sample, this clonotype turned up a few times. The rearrangement uses TRBV5-5 and TRBJ2-7; TRBD2 might be the D (6 bases). V was cut by 0 bases and J by 5 bases, with 15 bases left in between. The germline V gene has CDR1 SGHKS and CDR2 YYEKEE (reference sequence). This CDR3 has 15 residues. As DNA, the CDR3 is TGTGCCAGCAGCTTGGTCGGGGGAGCACTGGACGAGCAGTACTTC. Protein product: CASSLVGGALDEQYF.

The chain uses TRBV6-2 or TRBV6-3 and TRBJ2-5; D unresolved. This CDR3 spans 11 amino acids. Between the trimmed V and J ends, which lost 6 bases and 8 bases, there was a span of 10 bases. Looked up from germline, CDR1 is MNHEY and CDR2 is SVGEGT. The chain's CDR3 is CASRFKETQYF. CDR3 DNA sequence: TGTGCCAGCAGGTTCAAGGAAACCCAGTACTTC.

This clonotype was detected ten times or more. The chain links TRBV20-1 to TRBJ2-1; TRBD2 matches 9 bases. This CDR3 has 18 amino acids. Germline V gene sequence: CDR1 DFQATT, CDR2 SNEGSKA (reference sequence). V lost 0 bases and J lost 7; bases outside the gene matches: 16. In DNA, the CDR3 is TGCAGTGCTAGAGATCCAAAAGGCGGAACTAGCGGGCTAAATGAGCAGTTCTTC. Its translation: CSARDPKGGTSGLNEQFF.

The chain combines TRBV7-8 with TRBJ2-3, with D uncertain. The CDR3 extends over 13 amino acids. Between the trimmed V and J ends, which lost 2 bases and 1 base, there was a span of 4 bases. Germline V CDR1 and CDR2: SGHVS, FQNEAQ. DNA for the CDR3: TGTGCCAGCAGCTTACTGCGCACAGATACGCAGTATTTT. It codes for CASSLLRTDTQYF.

Turning to this clonotype: The CDR3 ends on some other residue instead of the conserved phenylalanine or tryptophan, so this is likely a read error. The rearrangement links TRBV5-4 to TRBJ2-3; tentatively, D is TRBD1 (7 bases). Deletions cut 3 bases from V and 4 bases from J, with 15 bases between. The V gene's germline CDR1 is SGHNT and CDR2 YYREEE (reference sequence). The CDR3 length is 15 residues. CDR3 bases: TGTGCCAGCAGCTCCCGGCGGGACAGCCCAGATACGCAGTATTCT. It specifies CASSSRRDSPDTQYS.

This chain connects TRBV5-1 to TRBJ1-1; a possible D gene is TRBD1 (6 bases). The CDR3 has 15 residues. Germline loops: CDR1 SGHRS, CDR2 YFSETQ. The ends were cut back, 0 bases at V and 2 bases at J, with 11 bases in the middle. The CDR3 coding sequence is TGCGCCAGCAGCTTGGAACGGACAGTAAACACTGAAGCTTTCTTT. It translates to CASSLERTVNTEAFF.

The chain couples TRBV29-1 to TRBJ2-5, with no clear D. V lost 1 base and J lost 1, with 7 bases in between. Germline assignment: CDR1 SQVTM and CDR2 ANQGSEA. The CDR3 loop spans 13 amino acids. The CDR3 region is CSVEVSSQETQYF. The CDR3 coding sequence is TGCAGCGTTGAAGTGTCTAGCCAAGAGACCCAGTACTTC.

This clonotype was counted only a few times. The chain is built from TRBV28 and TRBJ2-7, with D unresolved. V was cut by 3 bases and J by 7 bases, with 16 bases left in between. The CDR3 is 14 residues long. The germline V gene has CDR1 MDHEN and CDR2 SYDVKM. In DNA, the CDR3 is TGTGCCAGCAGTTTCCCTCCCAGGTCGGGTGAGCAGTACTTC. As protein: CASSFPPRSGEQYF.

The chain employs TRBV27 and TRBJ1-4, with 7 nucleotides matching TRBD1. The V gene's germline CDR1 is MNHEY and CDR2 SMNVEV (reference sequence). The CDR3 length is 15 residues. The trim removed 6 bases at V and 8 bases at J, leaving 12 bases unmatched. CDR3 bases: TGTGCCAGCAGAGTTGTGGGGCAGGGGGACGAAAAACTGTTTTTT. Protein sequence: CASRVVGQGDEKLFF.

The chain links TRBV20-1 to TRBJ2-3, with a possible D match to TRBD2 (6 bases). This CDR3 comprises 14 residues. V was cut by 4 bases and J by 1 base, with 12 bases left in between. CDR1 DFQATT and CDR2 SNEGSKA come from the germline V gene (reference sequence). Written as DNA, the CDR3 is TGCAGTGCTAACTACGCTAGCGGCACAGATACGCAGTATTTT. Translated, it gives CSANYASGTDTQYF.

The rearrangement links TRBV15 to TRBJ2-6; 7 bases line up with TRBD1. This CDR3 contains 15 residues. CDR1 is LNHNV, CDR2 YYDKDF, per germline (reference sequence). V gave up 6 bases and J gave up 2 bases; unmatched junction bases: 4. The CDR3 sequence is CATRPDRAGANVLTF. For the CDR3, the DNA is TGTGCCACCAGGCCCGACAGGGCTGGGGCCAACGTCCTGACTTTC. The whole variable domain, remainder taken from reference TRBV15 and TRBJ2-6, is DAMVIQNPRYQVTQFGKPVTLSCSQTLNHNVMYWYQQKSSQAPKLLFHYYDKDFNNEADTPDNFQSRRPNTSFCFLDIRSPGLGDTAMYLCATRPDRAGANVLTFGAGSRLTVL.